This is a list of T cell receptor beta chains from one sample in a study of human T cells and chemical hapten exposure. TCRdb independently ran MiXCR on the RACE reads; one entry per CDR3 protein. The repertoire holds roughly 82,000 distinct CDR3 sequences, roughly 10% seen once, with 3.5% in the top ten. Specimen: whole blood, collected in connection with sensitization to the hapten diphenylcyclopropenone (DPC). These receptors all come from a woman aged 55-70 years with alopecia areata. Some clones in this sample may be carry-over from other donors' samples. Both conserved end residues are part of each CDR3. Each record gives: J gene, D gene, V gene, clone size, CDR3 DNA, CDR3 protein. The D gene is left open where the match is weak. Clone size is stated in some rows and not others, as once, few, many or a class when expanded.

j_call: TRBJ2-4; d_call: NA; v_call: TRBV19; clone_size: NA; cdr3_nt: TGTGCCAGTAAGGCCCAGGGAACGGACATTCAGTACTTC; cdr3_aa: CASKAQGTDIQYF
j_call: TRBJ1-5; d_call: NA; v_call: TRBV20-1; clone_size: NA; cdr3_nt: TGCAGTGCTGGGCGGACCGGATTAGCCCAGCATTTT; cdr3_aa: CSAGRTGLAQHF
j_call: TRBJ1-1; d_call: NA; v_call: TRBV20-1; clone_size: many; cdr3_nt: TGCAGTGCTAGAGATCTGGCAGGACCGAACACTGAAGCTTTCTTT; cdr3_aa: CSARDLAGPNTEAFF
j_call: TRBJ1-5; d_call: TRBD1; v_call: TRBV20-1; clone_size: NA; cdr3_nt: TGCAGTGCTAGAGAGGACAGGGATCTCGATGGTCAGCCCCAGCATTTT; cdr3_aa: CSAREDRDLDGQPQHF
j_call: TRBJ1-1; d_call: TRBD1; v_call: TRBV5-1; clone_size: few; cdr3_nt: TGCGCCAGCAGACCAGGGGGACAGAGTATTTTGAACACTGAAGCTTTCTTT; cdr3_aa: CASRPGGQSILNTEAFF
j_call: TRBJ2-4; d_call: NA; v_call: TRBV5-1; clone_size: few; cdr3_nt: TGCGCCAGCGGAACCGGGACGCTCAAAAACATTCAGTACTTC; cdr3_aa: CASGTGTLKNIQYF
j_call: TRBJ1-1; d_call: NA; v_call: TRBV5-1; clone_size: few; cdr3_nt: TGCGCCAGCAGTTTGGACGACACTGAAGCTTTCTTT; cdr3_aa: CASSLDDTEAFF
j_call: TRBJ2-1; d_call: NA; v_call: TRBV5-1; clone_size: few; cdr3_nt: TGCGCCAGCAGCTTGGTGACAGCCGATGAGCAGTTCTTC; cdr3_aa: CASSLVTADEQFF
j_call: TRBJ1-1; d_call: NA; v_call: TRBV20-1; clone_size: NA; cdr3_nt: TGCAGTGTCAGGACGCCCGGGGGCACTGAAGCTTTCTTT; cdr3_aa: CSVRTPGGTEAFF
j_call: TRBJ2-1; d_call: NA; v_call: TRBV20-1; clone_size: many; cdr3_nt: TGCAGTGCTAGCAGGGGACCTACCTACAATGAGCAGTTCTTC; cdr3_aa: CSASRGPTYNEQFF
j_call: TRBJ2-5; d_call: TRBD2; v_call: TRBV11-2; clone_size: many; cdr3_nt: TGTGCCAGCAGCTTAGAGGCCCTAGCGGGGGGCCAAGAGACCCAGTACTTC; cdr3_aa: CASSLEALAGGQETQYF
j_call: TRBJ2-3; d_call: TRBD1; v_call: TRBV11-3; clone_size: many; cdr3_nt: TGTGCCAGCAGCTTAGGACTCAGGGGGCAAACAGATACGCAGTATTTT; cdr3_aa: CASSLGLRGQTDTQYF
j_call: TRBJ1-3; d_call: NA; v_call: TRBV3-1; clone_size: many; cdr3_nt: TGTGCCAGCAGCCACATCCAGACAGGCTCTGGAAACACCATATATTTT; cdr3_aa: CASSHIQTGSGNTIYF
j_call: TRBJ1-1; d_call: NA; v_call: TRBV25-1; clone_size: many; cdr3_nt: TGTGCCAGCAGGGTCCCGGGGAACACTGAAGCTTTCTTT; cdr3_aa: CASRVPGNTEAFF
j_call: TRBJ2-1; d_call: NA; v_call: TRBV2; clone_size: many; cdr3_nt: TGTGCCAGCAGTGTCCAGGACCCAGGACCGAACAATGAGCAGTTCTTC; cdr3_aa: CASSVQDPGPNNEQFF
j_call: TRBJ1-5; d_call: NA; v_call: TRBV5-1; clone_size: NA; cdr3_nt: TGCGCCAGCAGCTTGGATTGGGGGATTGCTCAGCCCCAGCATTTT; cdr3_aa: CASSLDWGIAQPQHF
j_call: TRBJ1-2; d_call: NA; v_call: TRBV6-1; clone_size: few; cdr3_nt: TGTGCCAGCAGTGAACCCTATGGCTACACCTTC; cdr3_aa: CASSEPYGYTF
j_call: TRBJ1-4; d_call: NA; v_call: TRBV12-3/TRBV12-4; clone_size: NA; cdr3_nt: TGTGCCAGCAGTTCCTACGAAAAACTGTTTTTT; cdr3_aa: CASSSYEKLFF
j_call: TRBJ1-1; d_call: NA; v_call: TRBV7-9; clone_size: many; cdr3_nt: TGTGCCAGCAGCTTAGAGCCCGGTTGGTCAGGGGTAGGGAACACTGAAGCTTTCTTT; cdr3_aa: CASSLEPGWSGVGNTEAFF
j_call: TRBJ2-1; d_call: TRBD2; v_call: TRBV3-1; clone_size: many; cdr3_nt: TGTGCCAGCAGCCAAGTCTTAGCGGGGGGGCTCTACAATGAGCAGTTCTTC; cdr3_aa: CASSQVLAGGLYNEQFF
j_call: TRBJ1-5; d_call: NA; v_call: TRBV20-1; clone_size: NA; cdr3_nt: TGCAGTGCCGGAAAGGGTAATCAGCCCCAGCATTTT; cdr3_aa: CSAGKGNQPQHF
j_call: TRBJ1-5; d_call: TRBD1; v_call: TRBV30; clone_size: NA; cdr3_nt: TGTGCCTGGAGTGAGCCGAACAGGGGTAGCAATCAGCCCCAGCATTTT; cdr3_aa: CAWSEPNRGSNQPQHF